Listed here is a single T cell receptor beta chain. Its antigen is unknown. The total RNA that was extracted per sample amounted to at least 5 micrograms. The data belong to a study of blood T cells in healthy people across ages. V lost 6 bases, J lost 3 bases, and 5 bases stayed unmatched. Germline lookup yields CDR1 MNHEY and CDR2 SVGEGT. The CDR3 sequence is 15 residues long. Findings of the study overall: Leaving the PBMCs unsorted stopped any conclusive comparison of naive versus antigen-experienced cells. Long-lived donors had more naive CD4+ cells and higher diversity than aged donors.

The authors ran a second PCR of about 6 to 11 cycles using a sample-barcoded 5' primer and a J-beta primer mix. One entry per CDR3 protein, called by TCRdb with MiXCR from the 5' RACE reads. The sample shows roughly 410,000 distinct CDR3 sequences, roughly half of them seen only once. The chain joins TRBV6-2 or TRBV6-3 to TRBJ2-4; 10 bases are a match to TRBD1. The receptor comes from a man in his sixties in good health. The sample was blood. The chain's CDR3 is CASRTGTGDKNIQYF. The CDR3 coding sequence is TGTGCCAGCAGAACCGGGACAGGGGACAAAAACATTCAGTACTTC.